These 10 T cell receptor beta chains were all obtained from the same sample, sequenced in a study of blood T cell repertoires in COVID-19. The repertoire was sequenced with immunoSEQ multiplex PCR; TCRdb's copy has only in-frame clones and lacks some. The sample holds 250,000 to 350,000 clones, 70% to 90% seen once. The sequencing sample was made of PBMCs or T cells enriched from blood (not recorded which). The receptor set was obtained from a middle-aged woman who had recovered from COVID-19.

CDR3 sequence (DNA): TGTGCCAGCAGCCAACATGGGGGCCTTCTTGAGCAGTTCTTC. Amino acids: CASSQHGGLLEQFF. The chain carries TRBV3-1 (or the pseudogene TRBV3-2) and TRBJ2-1, with D perhaps matching TRBD1 (6 bases). The CDR3 covers 14 residues. CDR1 and CDR2 (germline): LGHDT, YNNKEL (reference sequence). The V end lost 2 bases, the J end lost 9 bases, and 14 bases lay between the germline ends.

The rearrangement uses TRBV5-1 and TRBJ2-3; D might be TRBD2 (5 bases). Trimming shortened V by 0 bases and J by 5 bases, and 13 bases separated the two germline ends. Germline V lookup: CDR1 SGHRS, CDR2 YFSETQ. The CDR3 loop spans 15 amino acids. As DNA, the CDR3 is TGCGCCAGCAGCTTGGTGTCGGGTGGAGGAGATACGCAGTATTTT. Protein sequence: CASSLVSGGGDTQYF.

The chain employs TRBV3-1 (or the pseudogene TRBV3-2) and TRBJ2-7; no reliable D call. The CDR3 is 14 amino acids. The germline V gene has CDR1 LGHDT and CDR2 YNNKEL (reference sequence). The V gene lost 4 bases and the J gene lost 3 bases, with 13 bases spanning the gap. The CDR3 spells CASSPLLTGYEQYF. The CDR3 DNA follows: TGTGCCAGCAGCCCTTTGCTTACCGGCTACGAGCAGTACTTC.

This chain uses TRBV9 with TRBJ1-6; TRBD1 matches 8 bases. The CDR3 totals 13 residues. In germline, CDR1 is SGDLS, CDR2 YYNGEE. After removal of 0 bases from V and 15 bases from J, the junction contained 5 bases not matched to a gene. The CDR3 sequence is CASSVEGTGDLHF. The CDR3 DNA reads as TGTGCCAGCAGCGTAGAAGGGACAGGCGACCTCCACTTT.

This clone was counted ten times or more. V gene TRBV4-3 combines with J gene TRBJ2-1, with 12 positions matching TRBD2. The CDR3 contains 18 residues. Looked up from germline, CDR1 is LGHNA and CDR2 is YSLEER. Trimming removed 0 bases from V and 8 bases from J; junction bases left unmatched: 11. CDR3 region: CASSQDIARLAGVDEQFF. The CDR3 DNA sequence: TGCGCCAGCAGCCAAGATATTGCACGACTAGCGGGAGTCGATGAGCAGTTCTTC.

The J gene is TRBJ2-3, the V gene TRBV3-1 (or the pseudogene TRBV3-2); D is unclear. The germline gives CDR1 LGHDT, CDR2 YNNKEL (reference sequence). The CDR3 sequence is 12 residues long. V was trimmed by 1 base and J by 6 bases, leaving 5 bases between them. The CDR3 protein is CASSQGRDTQYF. As DNA, the CDR3 is TGTGCCAGCAGCCAAGGTCGGGATACGCAGTATTTT.

This clone was seen a few times. The V gene is TRBV6-2 or TRBV6-3, the J gene TRBJ2-1, with 13 nucleotides matching TRBD2. Germline CDR1 is MNHEY and CDR2 is SVGEGT. Trimming removed 0 bases from V and 8 bases from J; junction bases left unmatched: 13. The CDR3 has 19 amino acids. DNA of the CDR3: TGTGCCAGCAGTTACTCGAGGAGACCGGGACTAGCGGGATCCGATGAGCAGTTCTTC. It specifies CASSYSRRPGLAGSDEQFF.

In DNA form, the CDR3 reads TGTGCCAGCAGCGGGGACAGGGGACAGCCGACCCAAGAGACCCAGTACTTC. This translates into CASSGDRGQPTQETQYF. This sequence joins TRBV16 and TRBJ2-5; 10 positions agree with TRBD1. CDR1 is KGHSY and CDR2 is FQNENV in the germline V gene. The CDR3 consists of 17 residues. Trimming removed 5 bases from V and 1 base from J; junction bases left unmatched: 10. The complete variable domain, with remaining parts taken from reference TRBV16 and TRBJ2-5, reads GEEVAQTPKHLVRGEGQKAKLYCAPIKGHSYVFWYQQVLKNEFKFLISFQNENVFDETGMPKERFSAKCLPNSPCSLEIQATKLEDSAVYFCASSGDRGQPTQETQYFGPGTRLLVL.

This sequence joins TRBV4-3 and TRBJ2-7; 7 nucleotides line up with TRBD2. Germline loops: CDR1 LGHNA, CDR2 YSLEER. The CDR3 has 17 amino acids. V lost 0 bases, J lost 5 bases, and 13 bases stayed unmatched. In nucleotides, the CDR3 is TGCGCCAGCAGCCAAGAAGGGGCCTTTGCGGGAGCGAACGAGCAGTACTTC. It is translated as CASSQEGAFAGANEQYF.

There are many counts of this clone. The chain couples TRBV20-1 to TRBJ2-7; a weak D match, TRBD1 (5 bases). Germline CDR1 reads DFQATT; CDR2 reads SNEGSKA (reference sequence). This CDR3 is built from 16 residues. V was clipped by 3 bases and J by 7 bases, with 25 bases between them. The CDR3 loop is CSASPYGRAYYREQYF. CDR3 DNA: TGCAGTGCTAGTCCGTATGGCAGGGCTTACTACAGGGAGCAGTACTTC.